These 17 T cell receptor beta chains share one sample of origin, sequenced in a study of OX40 agonist ivuxolimab in advanced cancers. Clones were sequenced by immunoSEQ multiplex PCR, and TCRdb holds only the in-frame ones, with some missing. The sample holds roughly 80,000 clones, roughly 84% seen once. This specimen was CD4+ or CD8+ T cells sorted from blood, taken in a trial of the OX40 agonist ivuxolimab. The receptors originated from an adult with an advanced solid tumor such as melanoma, head and neck, liver or kidney cancer.

The J gene is TRBJ1-2, the V gene TRBV5-1, with TRBD1 matching 9 bases. V was clipped by 4 bases and J by 4 bases; unmatched bases: 11. CDR1 is SGHRS, CDR2 YFSETQ, per germline. The CDR3 consists of 16 residues. In DNA form, the CDR3 reads TGCGCCAGCAGCCCCAAAGGGACAGGGCGCGCCTATGGCTACACCTTC. Its translation: CASSPKGTGRAYGYTF.

CDR3 residues: CSAVLPPAQYF. Here the CDR3 DNA reads TGCAGTGCCGTCCTCCCCCCGGCGCAGTATTTT. The chain has TRBV20-1 and TRBJ2-3, with D unclear. CDR1 and CDR2 (germline): DFQATT, SNEGSKA (reference sequence). The V end lost 6 bases, the J end lost 10 bases, and 14 bases lay between the germline ends. This CDR3 contains 11 residues.

The V gene is TRBV7-9, the J gene TRBJ1-2; TRBD1 might be the D (5 bases). Germline-derived CDR1 and CDR2 are SEHNR and FQNEAQ (reference sequence). The CDR3 contains 14 residues. V was trimmed by 1 base and J by 4 bases, leaving 10 bases between them. In nucleotides, the CDR3 is TGTGCCAGCAGCTTAGAACAGGAAAGCTATGGCTACACCTTC. Protein product: CASSLEQESYGYTF.

This clone was seen just once. The V gene is TRBV10-3, the J gene TRBJ2-7; D call uncertain. The V gene lost 1 base and the J gene lost 1 base, with 14 bases spanning the gap. Germline assignment: CDR1 ENHRY and CDR2 SYGVKD. The CDR3 is 16 residues long. The CDR3 DNA reads as TGTGCCATCAGTGAGTATGTCGGAGAAGAATCCTACGAGCAGTACTTC. Its translation is CAISEYVGEESYEQYF.

Only one count was recorded for this clone. The chain carries TRBV18 and TRBJ1-4; D is perhaps TRBD1 (5 bases). The germline CDR1 and CDR2 sequences are KGHSH and LQKENI. The CDR3 has 14 amino acids. Trimming removed 3 bases at V and 10 bases at J, with 15 bases between. In nucleotides, the CDR3 is TGTGCCAGCTCACCTGACACGGGCGGGGGAAAACTGTTTTTT. Translating gives CASSPDTGGGKLFF.

The chain employs TRBV7-2 and TRBJ2-3; tentative D call: TRBD2 (5 bases). This CDR3 contains 13 residues. Germline CDR1 reads SGHTA; CDR2 reads FQGNSA. V was cut by 4 bases and J by 5 bases, with 10 bases left in between. The CDR3 nucleotides are TGTGCCAGCAGCTATACTAGACGAGATACGCAGTATTTT. Translated, it gives CASSYTRRDTQYF. Using reference TRBV7-2 and TRBJ2-3 for the parts outside the CDR3, the full variable domain is GAGVSQSPSNKVTEKGKDVELRCDPISGHTALYWYRQSLGQGLEFLIYFQGNSAPDKSGLPSDRFSAERTGGSVSTLTIQRTQQEDSAVYLCASSYTRRDTQYFGPGTRLTVL.

As DNA, the CDR3 is TGCGCCAGCAGCTTGGTTGGACAGGGGAACACTGAAGCTTTCTTT. Protein sequence: CASSLVGQGNTEAFF. The chain recombines TRBV5-1 with TRBJ1-1, with 8 bases aligning to TRBD1. Germline V gives CDR1 SGHRS, CDR2 YFSETQ. The CDR3 is 15 amino acids. V trimming: 0 bases; J trimming: 1 base; junction bases outside the gene matches: 2.

This clone was counted a single time. This chain uses TRBV11-2 with TRBJ2-5; the D gene is possibly TRBD1 (6 bases). V was shortened by 3 bases and J by 2 bases, with 13 bases between the two germline ends. The CDR3 totals 15 residues. Germline CDR1 and CDR2: SGHAT and FQNNGV. CDR3 sequence (DNA): TGTGCCAGCAGCTTTGGGGGCTATTGGCAAGAGACCCAGTACTTC. This sequence encodes CASSFGGYWQETQYF.

This clone was seen a few times. V usage is TRBV18 and J usage is TRBJ2-7, with D hard to call. Germline loops: CDR1 KGHSH, CDR2 LQKENI. V gave up 0 bases and J gave up 2 bases, with 8 bases separating them. This CDR3 contains 14 residues. The CDR3 is CASSPPSQAYEQYV. In nucleotides, the CDR3 is TGTGCCAGCTCACCACCTTCCCAGGCCTACGAGCAGTACGTC.

The rearrangement uses TRBV2 and TRBJ1-5, with 7 bases identical to TRBD1. CDR1 is SNHLY, CDR2 FYNNEI, per germline. V lost 9 bases, J lost 2 bases, and 4 bases stayed unmatched. The CDR3 has 13 residues. The CDR3 spells CARRQGRNQPQHF. The CDR3 DNA sequence: TGTGCCAGACGACAGGGTCGCAATCAGCCCCAGCATTTT.

Remarks on this clone: The junction departs from the called germline gene at one end, perhaps through a read error. The chain recombines TRBV11-3 with TRBJ2-6, with D possibly matching TRBD1 (5 bases). Germline V gives CDR1 SGHNT, CDR2 YENEEA. The CDR3 has 15 residues. CDR3 bases: TGTGCCAGCAGCTTAGGGACCTCTGGGGCCAACGCCCTGACTTTC. This encodes CASSLGTSGANALTF.

This chain joins TRBV28 and TRBJ1-1; no firm D call. CDR3 length: 15 residues. Trimming stripped 1 base from V and 0 bases from J, with 9 bases between. Germline V lookup: CDR1 MDHEN, CDR2 SYDVKM. Written as DNA, the CDR3 is TGTGCCAGCAGTTTATCGGGCTCCTTGAACACTGAAGCTTTCTTT. It yields the protein CASSLSGSLNTEAFF. The variable domain in full, with the rest retrieved from reference TRBV28 and TRBJ1-1, is DVKVTQSSRYLVKRTGEKVFLECVQDMDHENMFWYRQDPGLGLRLIYFSYDVKMKEKGDIPEGYSVSREKKERFSLILESASTNQTSMYLCASSLSGSLNTEAFFGQGTRLTVV.

CDR3 nucleotides: TGTGCCAGCAGTTCAAACGTAGGGAGAAACACCGGGGAGCTGTTTTTT. Translation: CASSSNVGRNTGELFF. The gene calls are TRBV28 and TRBJ2-2; D is perhaps TRBD2 (5 bases). Trimming pared 4 bases from V and 2 bases from J, leaving 14 bases between. The length of the CDR3 is 16 residues. The germline V gene has CDR1 MDHEN and CDR2 SYDVKM.

The chain carries TRBV30 and TRBJ2-7; TRBD1 is a possible D gene (7 bases). This CDR3 has 14 amino acids. Trimming took off 3 bases at V and 6 bases at J, with 18 bases between the two ends. CDR1 is GTSNPN, CDR2 SVGIG, per germline (reference sequence). The CDR3 DNA follows: TGTGCCTGGAGCAGGGGGGTCTCCTCTTCCGAGCAGTACTTC. Translated: CAWSRGVSSSEQYF.

This clone was detected a few times. The genes are TRBV7-8 and TRBJ2-5; D ambiguous. Trimming removed 9 bases at V and 2 bases at J, with 13 bases between. Germline V gives CDR1 SGHVS, CDR2 FQNEAQ. This CDR3 comprises 13 residues. The CDR3 spells CASSPPVQETQYF. CDR3 DNA sequence: TGTGCCAGTAGCCCTCCCGTACAAGAGACCCAGTACTTC.

The chain employs TRBV10-3 and TRBJ1-6; TRBD1 matches at 8 bases. CDR3 length equals 15 residues. V shed 7 bases, J shed 5 bases, and the junction held 7 bases outside the gene matches. Germline CDR1 ENHRY, CDR2 SYGVKD. Here the CDR3 DNA reads TGTGCCATCACCGATCGGGGACAGGATAATTCACCCCTCCACTTT. Translating gives CAITDRGQDNSPLHF.

This chain links TRBV7-2 with TRBJ1-5, with D unclear. The ends were cut back, 4 bases at V and 3 bases at J, with 7 bases in the middle. Germline V gene lookup returns CDR1 SGHTA and CDR2 FQGNSA. The CDR3 loop spans 13 amino acids. The CDR3 DNA reads TGTGCCAGCAGCTACCAAACCAATCAGCCCCAGCATTTT. This codes for CASSYQTNQPQHF.